The next 9 T cell receptor beta chains were all read from a single sample in a study of Graves' ophthalmopathy and Graves' hyperthyroidism. RNA transcripts yielded amplified TCR beta CDR3 regions. HTBI primers primed a first-round RT-PCR, and a second-round multiplex PCR followed. TCRdb itself ran the multiplex PCR reads through MiXCR, one entry per CDR3 protein. The top ten clones hold 44% of a sample with about 740,000 distinct CDR3 sequences, 40% of them seen once. The sequenced sample was peripheral blood. Every receptor here comes from an adult man with Graves' ophthalmopathy.

Of note for this clonotype: Compared with germline, one end of the junction differs, possibly owing to a read error. The CDR3 DNA reads TGTGCCAGCAGCCTAGCGGTCGGGGTGAGGGACAACGTCCTGACTTTC. Translating it yields CASSLAVGVRDNVLTF. J is TRBJ2-6 and V is TRBV7-9; 7 nucleotides line up with TRBD2. CDR3 length: 16 amino acids. The germline V gene encodes CDR1 SEHNR and CDR2 FQNEAQ (reference sequence). The entire variable domain, with the rest obtained from reference TRBV7-9 and TRBJ2-6, is as follows: DTGVSQNPRHKITKRGQNVTFRCDPISEHNRLYWYRQTLGQGPEFLTYFQNEAQLEKSRLLSDRFSAERPKGSFSTLEIQRTEQGDSAMYLCASSLAVGVRDNVLTFGAGSRLTVL.

This clonotype was recorded a few times. The rearrangement joins TRBV20-1 to TRBJ1-4; 9 bases are a match to TRBD1. J was trimmed by 3 bases and V by 1 base; bases with no gene match: 9. Per germline, CDR1 DFQATT and CDR2 SNEGSKA (reference sequence). The length of the CDR3 is 17 residues. The CDR3 reads CSARAGTGRVANEKLFF. DNA for the CDR3: TGCAGTGCTAGAGCCGGGACAGGGAGGGTAGCTAATGAAAAACTGTTTTTT.

The chain couples TRBV12-5 to TRBJ1-4; D not certain. Germline CDR1 LGHNT, CDR2 FRNRAP. The CDR3 extends over 16 amino acids. Trimming pared 3 bases from V and 0 bases from J, leaving 11 bases between. The CDR3 sequence is CASGLGRVPTNEKLFF. The CDR3 region has the DNA TGTGCTAGTGGTTTAGGTCGGGTGCCAACTAATGAAAAACTGTTTTTT.

This rearrangement joins TRBV11-1 to TRBJ2-3, with a weak D call TRBD2 (6 bases). The V end lost 3 bases, the J end lost 3 bases, and 13 bases lay between the germline ends. The CDR3 sequence is 15 residues long. Germline values: CDR1 SGHAT, CDR2 FQDESV (reference sequence). The CDR3 DNA is TGTGCCAGCAGCTTTGGAGGGGTCGGTACAGATACGCAGTATTTT. Its protein product is CASSFGGVGTDTQYF.

The rearrangement uses TRBV9 and TRBJ1-4; no clear D. CDR1 is SGDLS, CDR2 YYNGEE, per germline. V shed 3 bases and J shed 9 bases, with 18 bases lying between them. There are 15 residues in the CDR3. The CDR3 protein is CASSGGHLGSKKLFF. The CDR3 nucleotides are TGTGCCAGCAGCGGAGGCCACCTGGGGTCGAAAAAACTGTTTTTT.

The V and J genes are TRBV20-1 and TRBJ1-2; possible D gene TRBD1, 6 bases. The germline gives CDR1 DFQATT, CDR2 SNEGSKA (reference sequence). CDR3 length: 15 amino acids. The V end was cut by 0 bases, the J end by 0 bases, with 11 bases between. The CDR3 DNA is TGCAGTGCTAGAGACCGAGGACAGACTAACTATGGCTACACCTTC. Amino acid sequence: CSARDRGQTNYGYTF.

This clonotype was detected many times. The V gene is TRBV2, the J gene TRBJ2-7; the D gene is possibly TRBD1 (6 bases). Trimming took off 6 bases at V and 3 bases at J, with 15 bases between the two ends. From germline, CDR1 is SNHLY and CDR2 FYNNEI. This CDR3 region has 14 residues. The CDR3 DNA reads as TGTGCCAGCAGGGCTGACAGGAGTGTCTACGAGCAGTACTTC. Translating gives CASRADRSVYEQYF.

This clonotype appeared a single time. The chain links TRBV24-1 to TRBJ1-5; no reliable D call. In germline, CDR1 is KGHDR, CDR2 SFDVKD. Trimming removed 12 bases from V and 5 bases from J, with 19 bases in between. This CDR3 contains 14 residues. DNA for the CDR3: TGTGCCGAGTCCCCCTCACAGAGGGATCAGCCCCAGCATTTT. It yields the protein CAESPSQRDQPQHF.

V and J are TRBV29-1 and TRBJ1-4, with 7 bases matching TRBD1. The V gene end was trimmed by 0 bases and the J gene end by 13 bases; junction bases not matched to a gene: 5. The CDR3 has 12 residues. Germline CDR1 SQVTM, CDR2 ANQGSEA. The CDR3 reads CSVEERQGILFF. Here the CDR3 DNA reads TGCAGCGTTGAAGAACGACAGGGCATACTGTTTTTT.